This TCR beta chain was identified during a study of blood T cell repertoires in COVID-19. In the authors' methods: Researchers report that nucleated cell counts were estimated from reference gene primer amplification. Using immunoSEQ multiplex PCR, the repertoire was profiled, and TCRdb retains in-frame clones only, with some absent. The DNA gave D and trimming, while V, J and clone size come from that table. The table lists more than 150,000 clones, roughly 80% of them singletons. Germline V CDR1 and CDR2: MNHNS, SASEGT. CDR3 size: 13 residues. V was shortened by 5 bases and J by 7 bases, with 12 bases between the two germline ends.

This chain uses TRBV6-1 with TRBJ1-5, with D possibly being TRBD1 (5 bases). The sequenced sample was peripheral blood. The sequence was obtained from a woman in her thirties or forties with acute or convalescent COVID-19. CDR3: CASSPTSGQPQHF. The CDR3 DNA reads TGTGCCAGCAGTCCGACATCAGGGCAGCCCCAGCATTTT.